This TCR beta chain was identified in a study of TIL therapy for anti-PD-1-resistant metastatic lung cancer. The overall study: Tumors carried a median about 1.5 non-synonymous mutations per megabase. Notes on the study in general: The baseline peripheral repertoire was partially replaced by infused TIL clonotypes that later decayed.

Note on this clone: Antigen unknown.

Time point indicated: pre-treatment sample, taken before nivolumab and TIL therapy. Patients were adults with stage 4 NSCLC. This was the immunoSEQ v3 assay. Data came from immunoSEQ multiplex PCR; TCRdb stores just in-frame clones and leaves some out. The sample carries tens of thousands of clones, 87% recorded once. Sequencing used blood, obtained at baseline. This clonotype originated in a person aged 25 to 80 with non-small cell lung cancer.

The CDR3 loop reads CASSFRTGGYEQYF. The CDR3 nucleotides read TGTGCCAGCAGCTTTCGGACAGGGGGATACGAGCAGTACTTC. V gene TRBV5-6 combines with J gene TRBJ2-7, with 10 nucleotides matching TRBD1. V gave up 2 bases and J gave up 4 bases; unmatched junction bases: 3. Germline V gene data show CDR1 as SGHDT and CDR2 as YYEEEE. The CDR3 has 14 amino acids.